This section outlines one T cell receptor beta chain sequence together with its context. Assay used: immunoSEQ multiplex PCR; TCRdb lists only in-frame clones, some missing. The sample lists 120,000 to 150,000 clones, around 87% occurring once. Enrollees, about 18 to 95 years old, lived in about two dozen US areas. Assignment of participants to cohorts was predicated upon participant-reported clinical history. People in the exposed group encountered a COVID-19 case within 2 weeks before entering the study. Germline V CDR1 and CDR2: MDHEN, SYDVKM. Trimming shortened V by 3 bases and J by 3 bases, and 6 bases separated the two germline ends. The CDR3 covers 12 residues. The sample comes from a study of blood T cell repertoires in COVID-19. About the study: Sites across the United States, Italy and Spain contributed samples from acute and convalescent COVID-19.

The sequence was obtained from a woman aged 35 to 49 who had been exposed to COVID-19. This sequence joins TRBV28 and TRBJ2-7; unclear D gene. What was sequenced was PBMCs or T cells enriched from blood (not recorded which). The DNA of the CDR3 is TGTGCCAGCAGTTTCTTATTCTACGAGCAGTACTTC. Translated, it gives CASSFLFYEQYF.